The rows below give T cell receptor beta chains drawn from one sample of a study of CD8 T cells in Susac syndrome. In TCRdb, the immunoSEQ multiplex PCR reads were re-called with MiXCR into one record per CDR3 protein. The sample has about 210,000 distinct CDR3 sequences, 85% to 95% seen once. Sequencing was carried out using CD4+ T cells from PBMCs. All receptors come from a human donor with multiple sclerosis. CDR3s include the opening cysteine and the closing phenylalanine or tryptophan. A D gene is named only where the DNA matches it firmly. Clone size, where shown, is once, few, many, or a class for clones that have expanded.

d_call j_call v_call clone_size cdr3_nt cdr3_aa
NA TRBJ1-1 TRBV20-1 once TGCAGTGCTGAGGGAGTCATGAACACTGAAGCTTTCTTT CSAEGVMNTEAFF
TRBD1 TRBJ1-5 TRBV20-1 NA TGCAGTGCTTTAGCTGGGACAGGTATTCAGCCCCAGCATTTT CSALAGTGIQPQHF
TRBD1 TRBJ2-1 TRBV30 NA TGTGCCTGGGCACGGCCGGGACAGGGGACTAATGAGCAGTTCTTC CAWARPGQGTNEQFF
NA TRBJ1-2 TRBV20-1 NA TGCAGTGCCCTAGCCTCGGGGGCGTTTAGCTACACCTTC CSALASGAFSYTF
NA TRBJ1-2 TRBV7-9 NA TGTGCCAGCAGCTTGGACGTGGGAATTGGCTACACCTTC CASSLDVGIGYTF
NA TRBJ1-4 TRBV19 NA TGTGCCAGTAGTACTGACGGAGTGGTTGAAAAACTGTTTTTT CASSTDGVVEKLFF
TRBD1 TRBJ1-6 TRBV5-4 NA TGTGCCAGCAGCCCCGGTGGACAGGCGAGCTCCTATAATTCACCCCTCCACTTT CASSPGGQASSYNSPLHF
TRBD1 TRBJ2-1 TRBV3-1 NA TGTGCCAGCAGCCTCACCGGGACAGATCATTTCTTC CASSLTGTDHFF
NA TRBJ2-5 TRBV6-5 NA TGTGCCAGCACCCTTCGGGAGACCCAGTACTTC CASTLRETQYF
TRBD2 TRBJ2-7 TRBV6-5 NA TGTGCCAGCAGCCCCGAGCGGGGGAGTTCTTACGAGCAGTACTTC CASSPERGSSYEQYF
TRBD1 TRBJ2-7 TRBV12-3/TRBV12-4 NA TGTGCCAGCACCATGGGGGACAGACCCTACGAGCAGTACTTC CASTMGDRPYEQYF
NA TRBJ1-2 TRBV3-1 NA TGTGCCAGCAGCCAAGGCTCCGGCTACACCTTC CASSQGSGYTF
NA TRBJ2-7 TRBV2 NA TGTGCCAGCAGGCGGAACTCCTACGAGCAGTACTTC CASRRNSYEQYF
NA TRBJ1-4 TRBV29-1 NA TGCAGCGTTGAGAGGGTGGTTGGAGAAAAACTGTTTTTT CSVERVVGEKLFF
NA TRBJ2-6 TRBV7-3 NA TGTGCCAGCAGCTTATCGATGAGCGCCAACGTCCTGACTTTC CASSLSMSANVLTF